This T cell receptor beta chain came from a study of OX40 agonist ivuxolimab in advanced cancers. As for the study in general: Partial responses, seen in three patients, involved one hepatocellular carcinoma and two cutaneous melanomas.

Overall study results and limits: The antigens recognized by the expanded peripheral T cells, that is their antigen specificity, were not determined. Expanded clones were, on average, more numerous among CD8+ T cells than CD4+.

As for this clone: The antigen is unknown.

The method was immunoSEQ multiplex PCR; TCRdb's version includes in-frame clones alone and lacks a portion of them. Here the sample spans roughly 24,000 clones, roughly three quarters being singletons. The TCR sequence derives from an adult with an advanced solid tumor such as melanoma, head and neck, liver or kidney cancer. The specimen comprised CD4+ or CD8+ T cells sorted from blood, sampled in a trial of the OX40 agonist ivuxolimab.

CDR3 sequence reads: CASSKAPTGGSNQPQHF. The CDR3 DNA reads as TGTGCCAGCAGCAAAGCGCCCACAGGGGGTAGCAATCAGCCCCAGCATTTT. This chain uses TRBV21-1 with TRBJ1-5; TRBD1 is the table's D call and was not checked against the DNA. TRBV21-1 is noted as a pseudogene. This CDR3 has 17 amino acids.